In this sample, the clone carrying this T cell receptor (beta chain) turned up many times. Its target is not known. These data originate in a study of regulatory T cells in long-lasting Graves disease. Broader study findings: Clonotypes that were public and shared totalled fewer than 3,500 in persistent patients versus about 1,000 in new patients.

As for time point: newly diagnosed GD, antithyroid drugs for less than 3 months. From PBMCs, RNA was extracted and then used to make the TCR library. Staff took 7.5 to 9.5 milliliters of peripheral blood and put it into EDTA tubes. The CDR3 contains 13 residues. Germline lookup yields CDR1 MDHEN and CDR2 SYDVKM. The ends were cut back, 7 bases at V and 3 bases at J, with 12 bases in the middle. CDR3-region Arm-PCR and iRepertoire HTBI primers produced the TCR beta libraries. MiXCR, applied by TCRdb to the multiplex PCR reads, yields one record per CDR3 protein. The sample holds about 620,000 distinct CDR3 sequences, about 15% seen once. These data also featured in a second study, about T cells in Graves' hyperthyroidism and ophthalmopathy. This second report adds: Ophthalmopathy was model-predicted a median about 6.7 months pre-onset.

The sequence derives from a woman in her thirties with Graves disease. The sample was peripheral blood mononuclear cells (PBMCs), taken at new diagnosis, from a patient treated with antithyroid drugs. The chain joins TRBV28 to TRBJ1-2, with D unclear. CDR3 nucleotide sequence: TGTGCCAGCATTAAAGCCGAATACTATGGCTACACCTTC. Translation: CASIKAEYYGYTF.